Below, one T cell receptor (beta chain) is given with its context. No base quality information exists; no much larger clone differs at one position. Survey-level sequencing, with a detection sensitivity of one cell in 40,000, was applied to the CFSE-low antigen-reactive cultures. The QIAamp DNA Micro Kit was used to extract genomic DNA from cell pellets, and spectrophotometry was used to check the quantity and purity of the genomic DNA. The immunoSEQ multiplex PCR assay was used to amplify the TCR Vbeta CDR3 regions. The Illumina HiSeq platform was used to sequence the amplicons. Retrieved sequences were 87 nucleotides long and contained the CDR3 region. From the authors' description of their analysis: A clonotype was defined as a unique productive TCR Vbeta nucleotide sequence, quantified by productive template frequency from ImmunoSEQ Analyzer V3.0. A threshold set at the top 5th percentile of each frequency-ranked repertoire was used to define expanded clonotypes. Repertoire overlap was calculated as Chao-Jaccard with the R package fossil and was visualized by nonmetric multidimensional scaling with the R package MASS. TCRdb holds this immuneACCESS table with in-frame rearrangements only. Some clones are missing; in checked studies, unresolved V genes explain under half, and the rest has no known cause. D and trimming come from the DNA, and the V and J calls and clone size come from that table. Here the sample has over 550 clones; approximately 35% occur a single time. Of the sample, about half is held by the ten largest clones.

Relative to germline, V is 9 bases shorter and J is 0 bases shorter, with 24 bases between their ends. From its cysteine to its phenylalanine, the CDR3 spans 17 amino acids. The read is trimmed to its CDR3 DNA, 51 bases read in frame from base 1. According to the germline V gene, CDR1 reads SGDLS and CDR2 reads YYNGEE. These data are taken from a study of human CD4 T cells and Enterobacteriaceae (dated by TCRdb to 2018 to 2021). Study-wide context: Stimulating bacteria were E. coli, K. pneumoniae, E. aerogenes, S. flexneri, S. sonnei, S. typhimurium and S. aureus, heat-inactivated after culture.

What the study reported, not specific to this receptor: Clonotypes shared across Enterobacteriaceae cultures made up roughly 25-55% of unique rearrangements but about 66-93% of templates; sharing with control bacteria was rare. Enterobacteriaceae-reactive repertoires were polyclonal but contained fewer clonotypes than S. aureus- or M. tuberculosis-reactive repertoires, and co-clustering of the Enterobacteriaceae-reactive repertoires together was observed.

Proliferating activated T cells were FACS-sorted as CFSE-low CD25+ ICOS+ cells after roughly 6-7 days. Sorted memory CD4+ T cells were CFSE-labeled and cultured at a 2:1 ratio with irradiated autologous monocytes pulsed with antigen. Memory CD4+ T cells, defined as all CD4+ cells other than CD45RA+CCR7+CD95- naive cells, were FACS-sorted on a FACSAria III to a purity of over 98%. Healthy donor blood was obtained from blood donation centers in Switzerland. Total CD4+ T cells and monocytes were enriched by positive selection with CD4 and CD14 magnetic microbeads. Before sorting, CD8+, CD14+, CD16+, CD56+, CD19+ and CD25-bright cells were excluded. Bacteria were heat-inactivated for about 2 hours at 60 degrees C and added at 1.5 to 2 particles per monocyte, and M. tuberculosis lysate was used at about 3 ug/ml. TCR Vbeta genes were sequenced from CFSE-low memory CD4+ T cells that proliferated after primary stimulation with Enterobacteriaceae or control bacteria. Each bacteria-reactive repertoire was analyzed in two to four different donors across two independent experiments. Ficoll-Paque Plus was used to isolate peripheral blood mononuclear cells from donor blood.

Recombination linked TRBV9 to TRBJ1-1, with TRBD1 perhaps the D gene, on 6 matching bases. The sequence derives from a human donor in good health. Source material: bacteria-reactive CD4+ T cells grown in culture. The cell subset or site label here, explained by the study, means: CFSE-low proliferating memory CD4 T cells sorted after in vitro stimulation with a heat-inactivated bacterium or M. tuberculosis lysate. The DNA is TGTGCCACCACTCCTGCGGGCAGGGGAAACATGAACACTGAAGCTTTCTTT. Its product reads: CATTPAGRGNMNTEAFF.